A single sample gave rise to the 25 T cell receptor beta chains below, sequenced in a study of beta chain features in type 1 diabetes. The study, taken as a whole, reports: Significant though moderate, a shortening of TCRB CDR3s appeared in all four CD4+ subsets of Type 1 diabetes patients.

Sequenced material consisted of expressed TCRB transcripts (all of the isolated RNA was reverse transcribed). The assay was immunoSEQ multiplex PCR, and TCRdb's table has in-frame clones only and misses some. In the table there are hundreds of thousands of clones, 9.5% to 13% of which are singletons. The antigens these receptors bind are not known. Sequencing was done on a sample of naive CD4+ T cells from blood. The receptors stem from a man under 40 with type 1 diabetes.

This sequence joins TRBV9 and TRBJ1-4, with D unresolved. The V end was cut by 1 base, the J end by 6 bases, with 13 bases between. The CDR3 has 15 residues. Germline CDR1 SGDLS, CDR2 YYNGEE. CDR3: CASSVSPGRDEKLFF. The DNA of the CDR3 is TGTGCCAGCAGCGTATCGCCTGGGCGCGATGAAAAACTGTTTTTT. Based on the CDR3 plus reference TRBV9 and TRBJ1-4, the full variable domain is DSGVTQTPKHLITATGQRVTLRCSPRSGDLSVYWYQQSLDQGLQFLIQYYNGEERAKGNILERFSAQQFPDLHSELNLSSLELGDSALYFCASSVSPGRDEKLFFGSGTQLSVL.

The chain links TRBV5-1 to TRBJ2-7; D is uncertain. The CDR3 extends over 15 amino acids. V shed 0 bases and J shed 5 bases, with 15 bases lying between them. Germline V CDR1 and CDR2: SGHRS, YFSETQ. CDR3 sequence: CASSLASLVVDEQYF. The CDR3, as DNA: TGCGCCAGCAGCTTGGCCTCGTTAGTAGTCGACGAGCAGTACTTC.

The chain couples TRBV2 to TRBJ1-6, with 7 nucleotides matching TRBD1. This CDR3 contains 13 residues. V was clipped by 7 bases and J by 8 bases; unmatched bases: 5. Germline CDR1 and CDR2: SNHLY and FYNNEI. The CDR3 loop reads CASKTGLDSPLHF. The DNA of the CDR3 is TGTGCCAGCAAGACAGGGTTGGATTCACCCCTCCACTTT. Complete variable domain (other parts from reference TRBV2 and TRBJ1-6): EPEVTQTPSHQVTQMGQEVILRCVPISNHLYFYWYRQILGQKVEFLVSFYNNEISEKSEIFDDQFSVERPDGSNFTLKIRSTKLEDSAMYFCASKTGLDSPLHFGNGTRLTVT.

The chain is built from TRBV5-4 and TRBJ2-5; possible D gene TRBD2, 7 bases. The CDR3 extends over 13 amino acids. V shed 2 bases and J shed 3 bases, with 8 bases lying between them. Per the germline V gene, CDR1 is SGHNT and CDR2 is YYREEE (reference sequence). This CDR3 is CASSLGGEETQYF. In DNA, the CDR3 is TGTGCCAGCAGCTTAGGGGGGGAAGAGACCCAGTACTTC.

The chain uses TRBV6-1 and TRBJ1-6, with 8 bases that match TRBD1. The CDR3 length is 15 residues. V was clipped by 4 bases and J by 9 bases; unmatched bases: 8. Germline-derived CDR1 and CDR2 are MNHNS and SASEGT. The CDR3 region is CASSAQTGEGSPLHF. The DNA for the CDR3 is TGTGCCAGCAGTGCCCAGACAGGGGAAGGTTCACCCCTCCACTTT.

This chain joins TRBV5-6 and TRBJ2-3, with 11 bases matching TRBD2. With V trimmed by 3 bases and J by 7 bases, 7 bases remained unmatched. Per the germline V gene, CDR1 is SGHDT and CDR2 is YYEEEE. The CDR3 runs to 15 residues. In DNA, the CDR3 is TGTGCCAGCAGCTCCCGGCTAGCGGGGGGATATACGCAGTATTTT. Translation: CASSSRLAGGYTQYF.

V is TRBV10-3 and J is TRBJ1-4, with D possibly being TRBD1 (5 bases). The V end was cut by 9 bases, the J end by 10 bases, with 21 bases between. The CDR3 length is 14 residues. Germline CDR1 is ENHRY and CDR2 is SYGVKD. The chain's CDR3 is CAISEAFLGGKLFF. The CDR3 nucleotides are TGTGCCATTTCCGAGGCATTCCTCGGGGGAAAACTGTTTTTT.

The CDR3 loop is CASSMGPVLYEQYF. CDR3 in DNA: TGTGCCAGCAGCATGGGGCCGGTTCTCTACGAGCAGTACTTC. V gene TRBV7-2 combines with J gene TRBJ2-7, with a possible D match to TRBD1 (5 bases). Germline loops: CDR1 SGHTA, CDR2 FQGNSA. The V gene lost 5 bases and the J gene lost 3 bases, with 14 bases spanning the gap. The CDR3 is 14 residues long. Variable domain in full (rest from reference TRBV7-2 and TRBJ2-7): GAGVSQSPSNKVTEKGKDVELRCDPISGHTALYWYRQSLGQGLEFLIYFQGNSAPDKSGLPSDRFSAERTGGSVSTLTIQRTQQEDSAVYLCASSMGPVLYEQYFGPGTRLTVT.

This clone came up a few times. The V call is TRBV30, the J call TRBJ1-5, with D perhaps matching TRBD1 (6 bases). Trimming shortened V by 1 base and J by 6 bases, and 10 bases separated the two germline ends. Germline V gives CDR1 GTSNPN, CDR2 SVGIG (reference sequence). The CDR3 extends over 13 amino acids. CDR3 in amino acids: CAWSGAGVQPQHF. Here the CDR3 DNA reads TGTGCCTGGAGTGGCGCAGGGGTTCAGCCCCAGCATTTT.

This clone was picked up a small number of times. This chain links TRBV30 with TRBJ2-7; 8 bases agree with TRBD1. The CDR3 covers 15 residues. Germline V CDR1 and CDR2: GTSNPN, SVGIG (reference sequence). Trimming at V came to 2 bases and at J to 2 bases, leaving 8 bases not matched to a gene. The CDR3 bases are TGTGCCTGGAGTATCACAGGGGGAAATCCCTACGAGCAGTACTTC. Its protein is CAWSITGGNPYEQYF.

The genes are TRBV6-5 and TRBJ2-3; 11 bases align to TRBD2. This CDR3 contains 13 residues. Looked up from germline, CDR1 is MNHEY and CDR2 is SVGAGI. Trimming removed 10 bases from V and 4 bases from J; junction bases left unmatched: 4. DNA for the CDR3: TGTGCCACCCGACTAGCGGGGCCAGATACGCAGTATTTT. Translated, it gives CATRLAGPDTQYF.

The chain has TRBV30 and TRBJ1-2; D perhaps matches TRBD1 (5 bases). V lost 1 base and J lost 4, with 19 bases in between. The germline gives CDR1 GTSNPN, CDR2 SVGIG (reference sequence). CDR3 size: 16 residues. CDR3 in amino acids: CAWSASWAGHAYGYTF. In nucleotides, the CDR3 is TGTGCCTGGAGTGCTAGTTGGGCAGGGCATGCCTATGGCTACACCTTC.

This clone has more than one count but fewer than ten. CDR3 sequence: CASSSTGDTGELFF. As DNA, the CDR3 is TGTGCCAGCAGTTCGACAGGGGACACCGGGGAGCTGTTTTTT. The chain couples TRBV28 to TRBJ2-2; 8 nucleotides match TRBD1. CDR3 length: 14 residues. Germline CDR1 is MDHEN and CDR2 is SYDVKM. With 4 bases clipped from V and 3 bases from J, the junction kept 1 base outside the gene matches.

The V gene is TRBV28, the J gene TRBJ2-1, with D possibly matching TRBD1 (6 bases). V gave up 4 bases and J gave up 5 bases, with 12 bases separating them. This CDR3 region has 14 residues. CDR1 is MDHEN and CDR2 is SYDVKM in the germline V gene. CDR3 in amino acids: CASSSGHLHNEQFF. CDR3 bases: TGTGCCAGCAGTTCGGGACACCTACACAATGAGCAGTTCTTC.

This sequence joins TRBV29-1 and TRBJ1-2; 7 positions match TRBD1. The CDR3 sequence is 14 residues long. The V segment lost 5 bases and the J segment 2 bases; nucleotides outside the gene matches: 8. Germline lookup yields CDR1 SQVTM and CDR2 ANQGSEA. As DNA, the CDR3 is TGCAGCGTTCCTAAGGGGGCGGAGAACTATGGCTACACCTTC. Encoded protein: CSVPKGAENYGYTF.

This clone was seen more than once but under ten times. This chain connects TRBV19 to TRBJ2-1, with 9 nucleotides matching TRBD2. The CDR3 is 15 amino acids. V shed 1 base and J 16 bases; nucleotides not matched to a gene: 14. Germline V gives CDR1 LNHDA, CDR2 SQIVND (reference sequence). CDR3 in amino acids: CASSIGGGAGGVNFF. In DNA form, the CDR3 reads TGTGCCAGTAGTATAGGTGGTGGAGCGGGGGGCGTTAATTTCTTC.

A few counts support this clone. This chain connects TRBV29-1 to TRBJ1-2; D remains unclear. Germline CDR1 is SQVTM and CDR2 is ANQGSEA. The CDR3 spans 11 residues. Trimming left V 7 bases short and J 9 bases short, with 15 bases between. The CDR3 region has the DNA TGCAGCGCTGGGGAGGGAGGCAGCTACACCTTC. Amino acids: CSAGEGGSYTF.

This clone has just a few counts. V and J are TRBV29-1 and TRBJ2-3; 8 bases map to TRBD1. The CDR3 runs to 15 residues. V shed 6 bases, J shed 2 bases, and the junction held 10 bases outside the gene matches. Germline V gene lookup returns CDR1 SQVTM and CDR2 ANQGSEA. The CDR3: CSVTHRGAPTDTQYF. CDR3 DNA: TGCAGCGTCACCCACAGGGGGGCGCCCACAGATACGCAGTATTTT.

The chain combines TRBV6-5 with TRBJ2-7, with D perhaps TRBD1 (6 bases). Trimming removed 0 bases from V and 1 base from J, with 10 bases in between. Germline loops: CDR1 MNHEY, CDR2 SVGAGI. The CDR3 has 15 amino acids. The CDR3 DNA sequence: TGTGCCAGCAGTTACTCGGTACAGGGTTCCTACGAGCAGTACTTC. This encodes CASSYSVQGSYEQYF.

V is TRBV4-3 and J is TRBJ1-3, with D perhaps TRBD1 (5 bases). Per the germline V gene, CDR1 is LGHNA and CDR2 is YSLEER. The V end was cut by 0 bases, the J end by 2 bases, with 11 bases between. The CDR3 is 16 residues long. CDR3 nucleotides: TGCGCCAGCAGCCAAGATCTGGGCAGGGCTGGAAACACCATATATTTT. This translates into CASSQDLGRAGNTIYF.

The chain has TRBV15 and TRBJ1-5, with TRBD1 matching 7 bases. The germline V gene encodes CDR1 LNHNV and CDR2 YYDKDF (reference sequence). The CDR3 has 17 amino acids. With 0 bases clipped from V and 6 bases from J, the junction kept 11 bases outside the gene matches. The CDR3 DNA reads TGTGCCACCAGCAGAGATTCCTGGGGCCAGGGGGGTCAGCCCCAGCATTTT. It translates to CATSRDSWGQGGQPQHF.

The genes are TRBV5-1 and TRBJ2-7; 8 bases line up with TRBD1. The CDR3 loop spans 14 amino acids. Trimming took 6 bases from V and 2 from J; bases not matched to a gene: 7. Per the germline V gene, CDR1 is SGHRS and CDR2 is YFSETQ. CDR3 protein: CASTPQGAPYEQYF. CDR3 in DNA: TGCGCCAGCACACCCCAGGGGGCCCCCTACGAGCAGTACTTC.

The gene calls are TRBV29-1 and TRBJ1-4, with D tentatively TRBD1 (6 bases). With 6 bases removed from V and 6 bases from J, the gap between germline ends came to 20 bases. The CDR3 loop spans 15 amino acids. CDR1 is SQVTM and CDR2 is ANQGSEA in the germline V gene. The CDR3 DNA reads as TGCAGCGTAGGAACTCAGGGGACAAGGGATGAAAAACTGTTTTTT. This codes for CSVGTQGTRDEKLFF.

The CDR3: CASSDGRAYGYTF. The CDR3 DNA is TGTGCCAGCAGTGATGGCAGGGCTTATGGCTACACCTTC. The V and J genes are TRBV6-4 and TRBJ1-2, with D perhaps TRBD1 (5 bases). V lost 3 bases to trimming and J lost 5 bases, with 10 bases between them. CDR3 length: 13 residues. From germline, CDR1 is MRHNA and CDR2 SNTAGT.

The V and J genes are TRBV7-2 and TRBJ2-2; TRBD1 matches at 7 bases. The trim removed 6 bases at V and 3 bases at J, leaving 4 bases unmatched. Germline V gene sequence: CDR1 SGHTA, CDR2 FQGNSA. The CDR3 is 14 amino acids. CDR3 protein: CASSRDRDTGELFF. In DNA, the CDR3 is TGTGCCAGCAGTCGTGACAGGGACACCGGGGAGCTGTTTTTT.